This T cell receptor beta chain was sequenced in a study of cytomegalovirus exposure and HLA in healthy donors. Study observations and caveats: Researchers reported in a later analysis that a missense DCLRE1C variant was tied to TCR beta V- and J-gene trimming.

Of note for this clone: Its antigen is still unknown.

The CDR3 is made up of 13 amino acids. V lost 9 bases to trimming and J lost 4 bases, with 13 bases between them. The V gene's germline CDR1 is KGHSH and CDR2 LQKENI. PCR used 60 Vbeta primers and 13 Jbeta primers. Assay used: immunoSEQ multiplex PCR; TCRdb lists only in-frame clones, some missing. Seen here are some 120,000 clones, less than 90% observed once, and the top ten hold under 0.3%. Sequencing was carried out using PBMCs. The chain links TRBV18 to TRBJ1-5; D is perhaps TRBD1 (6 bases). This TCR was sampled from a man in his fifties in good health and CMV-seronegative. CDR3 protein: CASHTGFNQPQHF. The CDR3 DNA sequence: TGTGCCAGTCATACAGGGTTTAATCAGCCCCAGCATTTT.